A single T cell receptor beta chain is shown here with its context. The antigen it binds to is not known. Per-base quality was not reported, and no clone a single base away is much larger than it. The data are from a study of CD8+ T cells in alopecia areata (dated by TCRdb to the late 2010s). Describing the broader study: High-throughput TCRbeta sequencing was used to examine T cell clonal expansion in alopecia areata in both the C3H/HeJ mouse model and human patients. In humans, TCRbeta sequencing was performed on scalp tissue and on sorted CD4+ and CD8+ peripheral blood T cells from healthy controls and from patients with patchy or totalis/universalis alopecia areata. The RNA source kit depended on sample type: the PAXgene miRNA kit for fixed scalp, the miRNeasy kit for PBMCs, and the RNeasy kit for mouse skin. Clonality in the scalp was compared among normal scalp (n=4), patchy alopecia areata scalp (n=8), and alopecia totalis/universalis scalp (n=8). TCRbeta CDR3 regions were amplified by immunoSEQ multiplex PCR with 35 Vbeta forward and 13 Jbeta reverse primers. General findings and caveats noted by the study authors: Shared TCR sequences between patients were less evident than in mice, which may be partly attributable to HLA diversity in the patient population. Scalp TCR repertoire analysis is complicated because resident alphabeta T cells in normal human skin are also sequenced, whereas mouse skin is dominated by gammadelta T cells. Higher clonality and more expanded CD8+ clones were observed in lesional scalp than in normal scalp, particularly in alopecia totalis/universalis, a finding suggestive of antigenic drive.

The library was made by the immunoSEQ multiplex PCR assay. RNA was extracted from all samples and reverse transcribed into cDNA as template for TCR sequencing. SuperScript III was used to make first-strand cDNA, primed with a 2:1 mix of oligo-dT and random hexamers. A synthetic immune receptor repertoire was used to measure amplification bias, and any remaining bias was corrected computationally. As for the original processing: Raw reads were preprocessed to remove errors, and CDR3 was defined according to IMGT conventions as the region from the conserved cysteine to phenylalanine. Clonality was computed by normalizing Shannon entropy by log2 of the number of productive unique TCRs and subtracting the result from 1. CD4 or CD8 identity of scalp clones was inferred by cross-referencing scalp TCRbeta sequences with sorted blood CD4 and CD8 repertoires. In its TCRdb copy, this immuneACCESS table keeps in-frame sequences only and misses some clones. Where compared with another copy, unresolved V genes explain less than half of these, and the others have no known cause. The V and J calls and clone size were taken over from that table, and D and trimming were inferred from the DNA. The sample contains 120,000 to 150,000 clones, less than 65% of them found a single time. The ten largest clones add up to 36% of the sample.

PBMCs were isolated by density centrifugation and stained for CD3, CD4 and CD8, after which CD4+ and CD8+ T cells were sorted on a FACSAria. Scalp biopsies and blood samples were provided by unaffected controls. The germline V gene gives CDR1 as SGHDN and CDR2 as FVKESK. Taken from cysteine to phenylalanine, the CDR3 has 17 residues. Only the CDR3 DNA is retained, 51 bases long and in frame from the first base. The V end gives up 1 base and the J end 4 bases, leaving 6 bases in the junction not matched to a gene. The chain joins TRBV14 to TRBJ2-2; 10 bases in the junction line up with TRBD1. Sample: CD8+ T cells sorted from blood. This TCR was sampled from a human donor in good health. This receptor has the CDR3 CASSQGPGQGLTGELFF. The sequence in DNA is TGTGCCAGCAGCCAAGGGCCGGGACAGGGGCTCACCGGGGAGCTGTTTTTT.